This T cell receptor (beta chain) was obtained from a study of blood T cell repertoires in COVID-19. The wider study: PBMCs, B-cell-depleted T cells, or T cells provided the cDNA or gDNA that made up the material.

The length of the CDR3 is 13 residues. Trimming cost V 0 bases and J 6 bases, with 7 bases left between them. Germline loops: CDR1 MNHNS, CDR2 SASEGT. TCRdb's table, derived via immunoSEQ multiplex PCR, lists solely in-frame clones and lacks some. Of 440,000 or so clones in the sample, roughly 90% were seen once. This TCR derives from a woman between 35 and 50 years old with COVID-19, enrolled during active disease. Material for sequencing was peripheral blood. The rearrangement links TRBV6-1 to TRBJ2-3; D uncertain. The CDR3 here is CASSEARVDTQYF. In DNA, the CDR3 is TGTGCCAGCAGTGAAGCCCGAGTGGATACGCAGTATTTT.